The sequence of this T cell receptor beta chain was determined in a study of beta chain features in type 1 diabetes. Trimming left V 6 bases short and J 2 bases short, with 8 bases between. This CDR3 comprises 13 residues. The germline CDR1 and CDR2 sequences are SNHLY and FYNNEI. Study observations and caveats: Shorter templates may be favored by PCR, equally so in patients and controls. Type 1 diabetes patients had TCRB CDR3s that were shorter (moderately but significantly so) in all four CD4+ subsets. Individuals with type 1 diabetes displayed fewer insertions and more deletions at VDJ junctions.

All of the isolated RNA was reverse transcribed, so expressed TCRB transcripts were sequenced. Libraries were prepared by immunoSEQ multiplex PCR; TCRdb keeps only in-frame clonotypes and omits some of them. The table lists 600,000 to 700,000 clones, under 15% of them singletons, with roughly 0.022% in the top ten. For this clone: Its target is not known.

Purity of each sorted population was above 95%. J is TRBJ2-1 and V is TRBV2; D gene ambiguous. The material sequenced was naive CD4+ T cells from blood. This receptor was taken from a man aged 18 to 30 with type 1 diabetes. CDR3 sequence (DNA): TGTGCCAGCAGGGCGGATACCTACAATGAGCAGTTCTTC. Protein sequence: CASRADTYNEQFF.